The next 3 T cell receptor beta chains were all read from a single sample in a study of graft-versus-host responses after intestinal transplantation. Antigens of these TCRs are unknown. Measured with immunoSEQ multiplex PCR; TCRdb has only the in-frame clones, and not every one. The table lists 90,000 to 150,000 clones, around 96% of them singletons. Source: unstimulated CD8+ T cells sorted from spleen or lymph node cells, taken before intestinal transplant. Source of these receptors: a human donor who received an intestinal transplant.

The chain carries TRBV5-4 and TRBJ2-7; D gene unclear. The CDR3 is 14 amino acids. CDR1 and CDR2 (germline): SGHNT, YYREEE (reference sequence). The V gene lost 2 bases and the J gene lost 2 bases, with 11 bases spanning the gap. CDR3 residues: CASSFNVLTYEQYF. The CDR3 DNA follows: TGTGCCAGCAGCTTCAATGTGCTCACCTACGAGCAGTACTTC.

The chain couples TRBV28 to TRBJ2-1; 11 nucleotides agree with TRBD1. Trimming removed 2 bases from V and 1 base from J; junction bases left unmatched: 7. CDR3 size: 18 residues. The germline V gene encodes CDR1 MDHEN and CDR2 SYDVKM. DNA of the CDR3: TGTGCCAGCAGTTTACCTAGGACAGGGGGCATATCCTACAATGAGCAGTTCTTC. This gives the protein CASSLPRTGGISYNEQFF.

This chain links TRBV6-1 with TRBJ2-3; D ambiguous. V was pared by 3 bases and J by 5 bases, with 6 bases between. The CDR3 is 12 amino acids. Looked up from germline, CDR1 is MNHNS and CDR2 is SASEGT. CDR3 sequence (DNA): TGTGCCAGCAGTGACCATGGAGATACGCAGTATTTT. Translating it yields CASSDHGDTQYF.